This note documents a single T cell receptor beta chain sequence. Seattle's cohort entered during active infection and was followed longitudinally. The entry originates in a study of blood T cell repertoires in COVID-19. Study-level information: Material from acute and convalescent COVID-19 was sourced from the United States, Italy and Spain.

The repertoire was sequenced with immunoSEQ multiplex PCR; TCRdb's copy has only in-frame clones and lacks some. The data contain under 15,000 clones, about 76% of them singletons. This CDR3 spans 15 amino acids. The V end lost 4 bases, the J end lost 4 bases, and 15 bases lay between the germline ends. CDR1 is SGHRS, CDR2 YFSETQ, per germline. Input material: peripheral blood. This clonotype originated in a man in his fifties or sixties with COVID-19, enrolled during active disease. The chain is built from TRBV5-1 and TRBJ2-4; TRBD1 might be the D (7 bases). CDR3 nucleotides: TGCGCCAGCAGCCTGACAGGGAGGCTGAAAAACATTCAGTACTTC. It is translated as CASSLTGRLKNIQYF. The full variable domain, with the rest looked up from reference TRBV5-1 and TRBJ2-4, is KAGVTQTPRYLIKTRGQQVTLSCSPISGHRSVSWYQQTPGQGLQFLFEYFSETQRNKGNFPGRFSGRQFSNSRSEMNVSTLELGDSALYLCASSLTGRLKNIQYFGAGTRLSVL.